Listed below are T cell receptor beta chains from one sample, sequenced in a study of control samples from healthy donors and cancer patients. This table comes from immunoSEQ multiplex PCR, and its TCRdb copy is limited to in-frame clones, with some not included. The sample lists roughly 130,000 clones; about nine tenths were seen once. What was sequenced was blood. The source of these receptors is a man aged 18 to 30 in good health. Each CDR3 is given with its conserved first and last residue.

>TRBV30|TRBJ1-4|13
CAWSDVGGEKLFF
>TRBV25-1|TRBJ1-6|16
CASSEFREGYNSPLHF
>TRBV29-1|TRBJ1-2|13
CSVHDTPGYGYTF
>TRBV7-2|TRBJ2-3|16
CASNLRGGQRTDTQYF
>TRBV5-1|TRBJ2-1|13
CASSLAGFNEQFF
>TRBV3-1/TRBV3-2|TRBJ2-2|12
CASSQISGELFF
>TRBV27|TRBJ1-5|14
CASSFTGLNQPQHF
>TRBV27|TRBJ1-2|13
CASSLGFRYGYTF
>TRBV15|TRBJ2-1|15
CATSLQRGGFNEQFF
>TRBV28|TRBJ1-4|14
CASSTRTVNEKLFF
>TRBV30|TRBJ1-2|12
CAWSVSGTRYTF
>TRBV5-1|TRBJ2-1|14
CASSFREGLGEQFF
>TRBV7-2|TRBJ2-2|14
CASSTQTGSGELFF
>TRBV3-1/TRBV3-2|TRBJ2-4|18
CASSRTSGGASVVGIQYF
>TRBV19|TRBJ1-4|18
CASSISGTGTSTNEKLFF
>TRBV28|TRBJ1-2|13
CASSLGTDYGYTF
>TRBV30|TRBJ1-1|14
CAWRPMGRRTEAFF
>TRBV27|TRBJ1-1|15
CASSPHQGGITEAFF
>TRBV25-1|TRBJ1-2|14
CASSEWAASDGYTF
>TRBV5-8|TRBJ1-4|13
CANSAGLGEKLFF
>TRBV29-1|TRBJ2-3|13
CSVASSATDTQYF
>TRBV11-2|TRBJ2-6|17
CASSLVEGHSGANVLTF
>TRBV5-1|TRBJ1-5|15
CASSLAEAGNQPQHF
>TRBV3-1/TRBV3-2|TRBJ1-4|16
CASSQGLDRVEEKLFF
>TRBV4-1|TRBJ1-6|15
CASSPGRGPNSPLHF
>TRBV29-1|TRBJ1-2|11
CSVEDRYGYTF
>TRBV30|TRBJ2-3|13
CAWSAPLGDTQYF
>TRBV20-1|TRBJ2-1|11
CSARPGNEQFF